What follows are 29 T cell receptor beta chains derived from one specimen sequenced in a study of blood T cell repertoires in COVID-19. Clones were read by immunoSEQ multiplex PCR, and TCRdb kept only the in-frame ones, dropping some. The sample records around 300,000 clones, about nine tenths being singletons. Input material: peripheral blood. Every receptor here comes from a man in his fifties with active or convalescent COVID-19.

CDR3 in amino acids: CASSLPGMGRAFF. The CDR3 DNA is TGTGCCAGCAGCCTCCCGGGGATGGGTAGAGCTTTCTTT. The V gene is TRBV7-3, the J gene TRBJ1-1; D is undetermined. Trimming pared 5 bases from V and 10 bases from J, leaving 17 bases between. The CDR3 runs to 13 residues. Per the germline V gene, CDR1 is SGHTA and CDR2 is FQGTGA.

J is TRBJ1-5 and V is TRBV24-1; D call uncertain. This CDR3 is built from 12 residues. V shed 4 bases and J shed 4 bases, with 4 bases lying between them. The germline gives CDR1 KGHDR, CDR2 SFDVKD. CDR3 residues: CATSDVNQPQHF. In nucleotides, the CDR3 is TGTGCCACCAGTGACGTAAATCAGCCCCAGCATTTT.

The chain joins TRBV5-1 to TRBJ2-5, with 16 positions matching TRBD2. This CDR3 has 16 residues. After removal of 4 bases from V and 2 bases from J, the junction contained 2 bases not matched to a gene. Germline lookup yields CDR1 SGHRS and CDR2 YFSETQ. The CDR3 is CASSLGLAGGQETQYF. CDR3 bases: TGCGCCAGCAGCCTGGGACTAGCGGGGGGGCAAGAGACCCAGTACTTC.

The chain uses TRBV10-3 and TRBJ1-4; tentatively, D is TRBD1 (5 bases). The V and J ends lost 3 bases and 8 bases respectively, with 7 bases between them. CDR3 length: 12 residues. CDR1 is ENHRY, CDR2 SYGVKD, per germline. CDR3 bases: TGTGCCATCAGTGATAGGGGCGAAAAACTGTTTTTT. This sequence encodes CAISDRGEKLFF.

The CDR3 DNA follows: TGTGCCAGCACCCAACCCACAGGGGCACCTAACTATGGCTACACCTTC. Encoded protein: CASTQPTGAPNYGYTF. The chain joins TRBV9 to TRBJ1-2, with TRBD1 identical over 7 bases. Germline V lookup: CDR1 SGDLS, CDR2 YYNGEE. Unmatched junction bases numbered 11, after V lost 6 bases and J lost 0 bases. The CDR3 extends over 16 amino acids.

V is TRBV30 and J is TRBJ2-1, with 9 bases identical to TRBD1. The CDR3 length is 14 residues. V dropped 3 bases and J dropped 7; count of bases not matched to a gene: 7. In germline, CDR1 is GTSNPN, CDR2 SVGIG (reference sequence). This chain's CDR3 is CAWRGQGSRNEQFF. The DNA of the CDR3 is TGTGCCTGGAGAGGACAGGGGTCAAGGAATGAGCAGTTCTTC.

The chain carries TRBV7-6 and TRBJ2-1; TRBD2 matches 12 bases. V trimming: 4 bases; J trimming: 9 bases; junction bases outside the gene matches: 7. CDR3 size: 15 residues. CDR1 is SGHVS, CDR2 FNYEAQ, per germline. This CDR3 reads CASSSSGGALGEQFF. CDR3 coding DNA: TGTGCCAGCAGCTCTAGCGGGGGGGCCTTAGGTGAGCAGTTCTTC.

This clone was picked up one time. The chain is built from TRBV6-2 or TRBV6-3 and TRBJ1-5; 9 positions agree with TRBD1. CDR1 and CDR2 from the germline V gene are MNHEY and SVGEGT. V trimming: 2 bases; J trimming: 5 bases; junction bases outside the gene matches: 10. The CDR3 totals 17 residues. This chain's CDR3 is CASSYTATGGEYQPQHF. CDR3 sequence (DNA): TGTGCCAGCAGTTACACCGCGACAGGGGGAGAATATCAGCCCCAGCATTTT.

The chain employs TRBV5-4 and TRBJ2-1; D perhaps matches TRBD2 (6 bases). The V gene's germline CDR1 is SGHNT and CDR2 YYREEE (reference sequence). Trimming left V 1 base short and J 4 bases short, with 9 bases between. This CDR3 contains 14 residues. Here the CDR3 DNA reads TGTGCCAGCAGCTTGCTAGCGAGTTACAATGAGCAGTTCTTC. Its translation: CASSLLASYNEQFF.

The genes are TRBV5-4 and TRBJ2-3; no firm D call. Germline V lookup: CDR1 SGHNT, CDR2 YYREEE (reference sequence). V was cut by 4 bases and J by 0 bases, with 15 bases left in between. The CDR3 extends over 16 amino acids. The CDR3 region has the DNA TGTGCCAGCAGCCCTACTATTGGCTACAGCACAGATACGCAGTATTTT. Its protein is CASSPTIGYSTDTQYF.

The chain is built from TRBV4-1 and TRBJ2-5; 7 bases are a match to TRBD1. The CDR3 sequence is 18 residues long. From germline, CDR1 is MGHRA and CDR2 YSYEKL. Unmatched junction bases numbered 15, after V lost 0 bases and J lost 5 bases. Here the CDR3 reads CASSQDRPRQGGWETQYF. DNA of the CDR3: TGCGCCAGCAGCCAAGATCGCCCTAGACAGGGTGGGTGGGAGACCCAGTACTTC.

V usage is TRBV6-1 and J usage is TRBJ1-4; the D gene is possibly TRBD1 (5 bases). V was trimmed by 2 bases and J by 8 bases, leaving 27 bases between them. The CDR3 runs to 19 residues. CDR1 MNHNS and CDR2 SASEGT come from the germline V gene. CDR3 DNA sequence: TGTGCCAGCAGTGAACCAAGGGTAGGAGGGGTTAGGGCAAGCGAAAAACTGTTTTTT. Encoded protein: CASSEPRVGGVRASEKLFF.

A remark on this clone: Other DNA sequences in this specimen translate into the identical CDR3. The chain employs TRBV28 and TRBJ1-2; 8 nucleotides match TRBD1. The length of the CDR3 is 13 residues. Germline-derived CDR1 and CDR2 are MDHEN and SYDVKM. The trim removed 5 bases at V and 5 bases at J, leaving 4 bases unmatched. CDR3 sequence (DNA): TGTGCCAGCAGTCCGGACAGGGTTTATGGCTACACCTTC. Translating gives CASSPDRVYGYTF.

The chain employs TRBV2 and TRBJ2-1; TRBD1 is a possible D gene (6 bases). V lost 7 bases, J lost 12 bases, and 13 bases lay in between. The CDR3 sequence is 11 residues long. Germline CDR1 reads SNHLY; CDR2 reads FYNNEI. The DNA of the CDR3 is TGTGCCAGCAACTCAGACAGGTTGCAGTTCTTC. Its translation is CASNSDRLQFF.

The V and J genes are TRBV25-1 and TRBJ1-2; 9 nucleotides line up with TRBD1. Per germline, CDR1 MGHDK and CDR2 SYGVNS. CDR3 length: 16 residues. The V segment lost 4 bases and the J segment 4 bases; nucleotides outside the gene matches: 10. CDR3 region: CASSGNRDRAGYGYTF. Written as DNA, the CDR3 is TGTGCCAGCAGTGGAAATCGGGACAGGGCAGGCTATGGCTACACCTTC.

The genes are TRBV11-3 and TRBJ2-1, with D perhaps matching TRBD2 (6 bases). Germline assignment: CDR1 SGHNT and CDR2 YENEEA. This CDR3 region has 17 residues. Trimming stripped 1 base from V and 3 bases from J, with 16 bases between. CDR3 in DNA: TGTGCCAGCAGCTTAGGCGTAGTATTGGGGGGCTACAATGAGCAGTTCTTC. Protein: CASSLGVVLGGYNEQFF.

V is TRBV11-2 and J is TRBJ2-7; the match to TRBD2 covers 7 bases. The CDR3 covers 15 residues. Germline assignment: CDR1 SGHAT and CDR2 FQNNGV. V trimming: 5 bases; J trimming: 2 bases; junction bases outside the gene matches: 9. The CDR3 coding sequence is TGTGCCAGCAGCCGCCTGGGGAGGGTGGCCTACGAGCAGTACTTC. It yields the protein CASSRLGRVAYEQYF.

The genes are TRBV7-9 and TRBJ1-2; 9 bases line up with TRBD1. Germline-derived CDR1 and CDR2 are SEHNR and FQNEAQ (reference sequence). Losses at the gene ends were 7 bases for V and 5 bases for J; bases not matched to a gene: 5. This CDR3 region has 13 residues. CDR3 nucleotides: TGTGCCAGCACCCCCGGGACAGGGTATGGCTACACCTTC. It specifies CASTPGTGYGYTF.

In the case of this clone: The same CDR3 also results from other DNA sequences found in this sample. The chain employs TRBV5-6 and TRBJ1-1; D perhaps matches TRBD1 (6 bases). Germline-derived CDR1 and CDR2 are SGHDT and YYEEEE. V was pared by 1 base and J by 8 bases, with 9 bases between. This CDR3 comprises 12 residues. The CDR3 DNA reads TGTGCCAGCAGCTTGACCGGGACAGAAGCTTTCTTT. Translation: CASSLTGTEAFF.

The chain combines TRBV19 with TRBJ1-1; TRBD1 is a possible D gene (6 bases). V was pared by 5 bases and J by 1 base, with 14 bases between. CDR1 and CDR2 from the germline V gene are LNHDA and SQIVND (reference sequence). This CDR3 is 15 amino acids long. The CDR3 DNA follows: TGTGCCAGTAGTGGCCCGACAGGCCCGAACACTGAAGCTTTCTTT. Translation: CASSGPTGPNTEAFF.

The V call is TRBV7-9, the J call TRBJ2-5, with D possibly matching TRBD1 (6 bases). Germline CDR1 and CDR2: SEHNR and FQNEAQ (reference sequence). V was clipped by 1 base and J by 7 bases, with 13 bases between them. The CDR3 contains 14 residues. Here the CDR3 DNA reads TGTGCCAGCAGCTTAGAGGGACAAGGCGCGACCCAGTACTTC. Translated, it gives CASSLEGQGATQYF.

The rearrangement links TRBV28 to TRBJ1-3; D not resolved. The CDR3 extends over 14 amino acids. Germline V CDR1 and CDR2: MDHEN, SYDVKM. The ends were cut back, 5 bases at V and 6 bases at J, with 14 bases in the middle. The CDR3 DNA reads TGTGCCAGCAGTACCCCCGGGATCGTAAACACCATATATTTT. Its protein product is CASSTPGIVNTIYF.

The V and J genes are TRBV4-3 and TRBJ1-1, with 9 positions matching TRBD1. This CDR3 region has 14 residues. Germline trimming cut 2 bases from V and 3 bases from J; bases unmatched to any gene: 1. Germline V gene lookup returns CDR1 LGHNA and CDR2 YSLEER. This chain's CDR3 is CASSQTGGYTEAFF. The DNA of the CDR3 is TGCGCCAGCAGCCAAACAGGGGGCTACACTGAAGCTTTCTTT.

The chain carries TRBV4-1 and TRBJ2-5; 8 nucleotides agree with TRBD2. CDR3 length: 18 residues. With V trimmed by 0 bases and J by 5 bases, 14 bases remained unmatched. Germline-derived CDR1 and CDR2 are MGHRA and YSYEKL. CDR3 in amino acids: CASSQDVRGGAPHETQYF. CDR3 nucleotides: TGCGCCAGCAGCCAAGATGTCCGGGGGGGGGCCCCCCACGAGACCCAGTACTTC.

The V and J genes are TRBV3-1 (or the pseudogene TRBV3-2) and TRBJ2-7, with 9 bases that match TRBD1. Losses at the gene ends were 5 bases for V and 4 bases for J; bases not matched to a gene: 6. CDR1 LGHDT and CDR2 YNNKEL come from the germline V gene (reference sequence). The CDR3 is made up of 14 amino acids. The CDR3: CASSDRTGEYEQYF. The CDR3 DNA follows: TGTGCCAGCAGCGATCGGACAGGGGAGTACGAGCAGTACTTC.

This clone has a single count. The J gene is TRBJ2-2, the V gene TRBV7-8, with a weak D call TRBD1 (6 bases). CDR3 length: 19 amino acids. Germline V gene lookup returns CDR1 SGHVS and CDR2 FQNEAQ. Deletions cut 0 bases from V and 0 bases from J, with 17 bases between. CDR3 amino acids: CASSLAWQGPTSNTGELFF. CDR3 DNA: TGTGCCAGCAGCTTAGCCTGGCAGGGGCCAACCTCGAACACCGGGGAGCTGTTTTTT.

The chain employs TRBV7-9 and TRBJ1-6; 10 bases are shared with TRBD1. This CDR3 region has 15 residues. Germline V gene lookup returns CDR1 SEHNR and CDR2 FQNEAQ (reference sequence). Losses at the gene ends were 5 bases for V and 9 bases for J; bases not matched to a gene: 7. The CDR3 sequence: CASSRRDRGTSPLHF. CDR3 bases: TGTGCCAGCAGCAGAAGGGACAGGGGAACTTCACCCCTCCACTTT.

The J gene is TRBJ2-7, the V gene TRBV19; possibly TRBD2 for D (5 bases). The CDR3 runs 15 residues. The germline gives CDR1 LNHDA, CDR2 SQIVND (reference sequence). Trimming stripped 1 base from V and 0 bases from J, with 10 bases between. The DNA of the CDR3 is TGTGCCAGTAGTATAGCCTTGGGAGTCTCCTACGAGCAGTACTTC. Translating it yields CASSIALGVSYEQYF.

The chain has TRBV7-9 and TRBJ2-5, with 9 nucleotides matching TRBD1. This CDR3 contains 16 residues. Germline V gene lookup returns CDR1 SEHNR and CDR2 FQNEAQ (reference sequence). The V segment lost 4 bases and the J segment 0 bases; nucleotides outside the gene matches: 6. The chain's CDR3 is CASSWPQGAYQETQYF. DNA of the CDR3: TGTGCCAGCAGCTGGCCACAGGGGGCCTACCAAGAGACCCAGTACTTC.